This T cell receptor beta chain was captured by sequencing in a study of a mutant IDH1 vaccine in newly diagnosed glioma. In the study overall: Those enrolled had earlier been treated with radiotherapy, temozolomide, or both, mostly both. Study findings and constraints: Immune responses induced by the vaccine were seen in roughly 93% of patients, spanning multiple MHC alleles. The authors found pseudoprogression apparently unrelated to changes in top peripheral T cell clonotypes.

Time point in this sample: baseline, week 1 (first vaccination visit). As for treatment: pre-vaccination baseline after standard-of-care therapy. Donor diagnoses consisted of new WHO grade 3 or 4 IDH1-mutant, ATRX-lost astrocytomas. The method was immunoSEQ multiplex PCR; TCRdb's version includes in-frame clones alone and lacks a portion of them. The sample shows about 34,000 clones, about 80% of them seen only once. This CDR3 region has 13 residues. The J segment lost 12 bases and the V segment lost 1 base, leaving 4 bases of the junction unmatched. Germline V CDR1 and CDR2: SGHRS, YFSETQ. In the case of this clone: Its antigen is not identified.

The TCR sequence derives from a man in his fifties with glioma. Some clones in this sample may be carry-over from other donors' samples. Source: peripheral blood mononuclear cells (PBMCs), taken from a glioma patient treated with radiotherapy, temozolomide or both. The V call is TRBV5-1, the J call TRBJ2-1, with TRBD2 matching 10 bases. DNA of the CDR3: TGCGCCAGCAGCTTGAAGCGGGAGGGCGTGCAGTTCTTC. It yields the protein CASSLKREGVQFF.